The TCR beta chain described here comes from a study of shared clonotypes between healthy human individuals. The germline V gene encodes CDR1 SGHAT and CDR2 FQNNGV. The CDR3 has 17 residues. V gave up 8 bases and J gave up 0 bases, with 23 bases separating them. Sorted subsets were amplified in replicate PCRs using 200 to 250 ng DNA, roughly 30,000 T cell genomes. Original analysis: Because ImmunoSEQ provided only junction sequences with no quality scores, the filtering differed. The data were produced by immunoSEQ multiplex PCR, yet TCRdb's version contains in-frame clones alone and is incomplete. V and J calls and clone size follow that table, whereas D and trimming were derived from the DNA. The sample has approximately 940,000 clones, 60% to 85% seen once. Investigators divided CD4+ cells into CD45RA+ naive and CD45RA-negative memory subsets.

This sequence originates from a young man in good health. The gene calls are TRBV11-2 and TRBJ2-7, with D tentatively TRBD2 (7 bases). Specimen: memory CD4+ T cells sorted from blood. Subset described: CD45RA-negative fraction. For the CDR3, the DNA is TGTGCCAGCGCACGCCCGGTGGGGGGGCTCTCCTCCTACGAGCAGTACTTC. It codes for CASARPVGGLSSYEQYF. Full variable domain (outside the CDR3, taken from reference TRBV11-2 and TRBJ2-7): EAGVAQSPRYKIIEKRQSVAFWCNPISGHATLYWYQQILGQGPKLLIQFQNNGVVDDSQLPKDRFSAERLKGVDSTLKIQPAKLEDSAVYLCASARPVGGLSSYEQYFGPGTRLTVT.